Below are 8 T cell receptor beta chains sequenced from a single sample in a study of blood T cell repertoires in COVID-19. Measured with immunoSEQ multiplex PCR; TCRdb has only the in-frame clones, and not every one. The sample records 150,000 to 160,000 clones, 75% to 85% being singletons. Sequenced sample: peripheral blood. The receptors were sampled from a man in his 60s with acute or convalescent COVID-19.

The V call is TRBV4-1, the J call TRBJ2-1, with a weak D call TRBD2 (7 bases). Germline assignment: CDR1 MGHRA and CDR2 YSYEKL. Trimming pared 5 bases from V and 6 bases from J, leaving 20 bases between. This CDR3 is 16 amino acids long. The CDR3 spells CASSAGRGGRFNEQFF. Written as DNA, the CDR3 is TGCGCCAGCAGCGCGGGGAGGGGGGGGCGGTTCAATGAGCAGTTCTTC.

This chain links TRBV5-1 with TRBJ2-1; 10 bases align to TRBD2. There are 13 residues in the CDR3. Looked up from germline, CDR1 is SGHRS and CDR2 is YFSETQ. Trimming removed 5 bases from V and 7 bases from J; junction bases left unmatched: 3. DNA for the CDR3: TGCGCCAGCAGAGCGGGGGGGCGTAATGAGCAGTTCTTC. It codes for CASRAGGRNEQFF.

The chain is built from TRBV7-9 and TRBJ2-5; 7 positions match TRBD2. The V and J ends lost 5 bases and 0 bases, in that order; junction bases with no gene match: 12. Germline V lookup: CDR1 SEHNR, CDR2 FQNEAQ (reference sequence). This CDR3 is built from 17 residues. Written as DNA, the CDR3 is TGTGCCAGCAGCCCAGCCCGGGGACTATCGTACCAAGAGACCCAGTACTTC. Translating it yields CASSPARGLSYQETQYF. The full variable domain, completed using reference TRBV7-9 and TRBJ2-5, is DTGVSQNPRHKITKRGQNVTFRCDPISEHNRLYWYRQTLGQGPEFLTYFQNEAQLEKSRLLSDRFSAERPKGSFSTLEIQRTEQGDSAMYLCASSPARGLSYQETQYFGPGTRLLVL.

The rearrangement links TRBV5-4 to TRBJ2-7, with D perhaps TRBD1 (6 bases). CDR1 SGHNT and CDR2 YYREEE come from the germline V gene (reference sequence). The CDR3 consists of 16 residues. The V end lost 0 bases, the J end lost 4 bases, and 17 bases lay between the germline ends. In nucleotides, the CDR3 is TGTGCCAGCAGCTTGGCCGGGGCTACAGGGCGTTACGAGCAGTACTTC. It translates to CASSLAGATGRYEQYF.

The gene calls are TRBV28 and TRBJ1-1, with a tentative D call TRBD1 (6 bases). CDR1 MDHEN and CDR2 SYDVKM come from the germline V gene. Trimming took 10 bases from V and 0 from J, leaving 18 bases between them. The CDR3 loop spans 15 amino acids. The DNA of the CDR3 is TGTGCCACCTCCTCGGGGGGCCTCATGAACACTGAAGCTTTCTTT. It encodes CATSSGGLMNTEAFF.

The CDR3 loop reads CASSLTGLETQYF. The CDR3 DNA is TGTGCCAGCAGTCTTACAGGGTTGGAGACCCAGTACTTC. The rearrangement uses TRBV27 and TRBJ2-5; D is possibly TRBD1 (6 bases). The germline gives CDR1 MNHEY, CDR2 SMNVEV (reference sequence). V gave up 5 bases and J gave up 5 bases, with 12 bases separating them. The CDR3 has 13 residues.

This rearrangement joins TRBV29-1 to TRBJ2-1, with TRBD2 matching 14 bases. V lost 4 bases and J lost 7; bases outside the gene matches: 3. There are 14 residues in the CDR3. Germline V gene sequence: CDR1 SQVTM, CDR2 ANQGSEA. This chain's CDR3 is CSVVGTSGSNEQFF. The CDR3 region has the DNA TGCAGCGTTGTAGGGACTAGCGGGAGTAATGAGCAGTTCTTC.

The chain couples TRBV18 to TRBJ2-3; D is uncertain. Germline V lookup: CDR1 KGHSH, CDR2 LQKENI. V lost 4 bases to trimming and J lost 0 bases, with 11 bases between them. This CDR3 contains 15 residues. The CDR3 here is CASSLNGDSTDTQYF. CDR3 nucleotide sequence: TGTGCCAGCTCACTCAACGGAGATAGCACAGATACGCAGTATTTT.